This T cell receptor (beta chain) appears in the sequencing data of a study of spatial heterogeneity in lung cancer (dated by TCRdb to between 2018 and 2021). For the study in its entirety: Beta-chain transcripts were consistently detected in greater numbers than alpha-chain transcripts, which likely reflects a higher abundance of beta-chain transcripts. Nonsynonymous mutation counts, determined by whole-exome sequencing of tumor tissue, were related to features of the TCR repertoire. Both alpha and beta chains were TCR-sequenced in samples taken at surgery, namely 220 tumor regions, fewer than 80 matched nontumor lung samples and some 53 PBMC samples. In the raw uncorrected reads, each unique combination of TCR and UMI appeared more than ten times on average. The study quantitatively compared TCR alpha and beta repertoires across multiple tumor regions, matched nontumor lung and blood in non-small cell lung cancer. Results the study describes overall, beyond this receptor: Additional single-cell paired TCR alpha and beta sequencing was considered necessary to confirm, at a functional level, the hypothesis that regional TCRs recognize regional mutations. Ubiquitous expanded tumor TCRs showed up in blood more often at tumor resection than at routine follow-up.

Library preparation used 5' RACE. Sequencing relied on a NextSeq 500. To allow correction of PCR and sequencing errors, the TCR library protocol tagged every TCR cDNA molecule with a unique molecular identifier. The study's own analysis went as follows. TCR identification, UMI-based error correction and CDR3 extraction were performed with Decombinator tools. Expanded TCRs were defined as those above a frequency of 2 per 1,000, corresponding to the top 1% of the tumor frequency distribution. Renyi diversity was calculated using the R vegan package after each repertoire was subsampled 100 times to 5,000 TCRs. To build CDR3 similarity networks, amino acid triplet string-kernel similarity was used, and CDR3s were connected when their pairwise similarity was above 0.82. The public reads were run again by TCRdb, first through fastp at Q25 and then through MiXCR, and only productive beta chains were kept. Every CDR3 protein is listed once, alongside the most common genes and DNA of its rows. The V and J calls and clone size come from TCRdb's table, not from the authors' own analysis. Counted in this sample were 40,000 to 45,000 distinct CDR3 sequences; roughly 13% of them appeared once. The biggest ten clones account for around 56% of the sample.

The intended sense of this specimen's time point label: sample taken at primary tumor resection. Samples were obtained from about 75 patients with early-stage, untreated non-small cell lung cancer from the lung TRACERx cohort. For TCR sequencing, whole RNA was extracted from tumor and nontumor lung tissue, or from cryopreserved PBMC samples, and no cell sorting was done. Only patients for whom sufficient RNA was available from at least two tumor regions were selected for TCR sequencing. This clonotype was seen only a few times. This receptor's antigen is unknown. Within one base of it there is no much larger clone, and no base qualities were kept. Spanning cysteine to phenylalanine, the CDR3 consists of 16 amino acids. Only CDR3 DNA is held: 48 bases, read in frame from base 1. CDR1 is given as LNHDA and CDR2 as SQIVND, both from the germline V gene (reference sequence). V is pared back by 7 bases and J by 2 bases, with 20 bases lying between the germline termini.

The receptor was isolated from a male donor with early-stage non-small cell lung cancer. The rearrangement joined TRBV19 to TRBJ1-2; TRBD1 is perhaps the D gene, given 5 matching bases. The input for sequencing was PBMCs, taken at surgery. The DNA reads TGTGCCAGTACCGAATCGCGGAGGTGGGGCAACTATGGCTACACCTTC. It codes for CASTESRRWGNYGYTF.